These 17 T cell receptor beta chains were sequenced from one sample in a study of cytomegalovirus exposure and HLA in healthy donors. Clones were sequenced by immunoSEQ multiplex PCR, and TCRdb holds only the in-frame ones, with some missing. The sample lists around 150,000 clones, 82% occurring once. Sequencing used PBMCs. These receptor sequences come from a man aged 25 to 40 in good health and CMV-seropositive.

CDR3 sequence reads: CASSLAVAGGQETQYF. The CDR3, as DNA: TGTGCCAGCAGCTTGGCGGTAGCGGGAGGCCAAGAGACCCAGTACTTC. The chain links TRBV5-4 to TRBJ2-5; 10 nucleotides agree with TRBD2. Germline assignment: CDR1 SGHNT and CDR2 YYREEE (reference sequence). Losses at the gene ends were 0 bases for V and 1 base for J; bases not matched to a gene: 3. There are 16 residues in the CDR3.

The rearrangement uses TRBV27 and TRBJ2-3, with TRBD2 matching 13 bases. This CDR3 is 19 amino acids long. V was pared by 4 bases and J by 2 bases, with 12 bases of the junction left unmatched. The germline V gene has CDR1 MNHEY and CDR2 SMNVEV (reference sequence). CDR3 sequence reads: CASSSPGLAGPYLTDTQYF. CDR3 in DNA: TGTGCCAGCAGTTCACCGGGACTAGCGGGACCCTATCTCACAGATACGCAGTATTTT.

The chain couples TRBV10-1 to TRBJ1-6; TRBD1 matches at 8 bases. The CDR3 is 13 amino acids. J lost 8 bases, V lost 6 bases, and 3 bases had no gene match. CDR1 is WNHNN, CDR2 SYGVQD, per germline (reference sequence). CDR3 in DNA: TGCGCCAGCAGGGACAGGGCTGATTCACCCCTCCACTTT. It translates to CASRDRADSPLHF.

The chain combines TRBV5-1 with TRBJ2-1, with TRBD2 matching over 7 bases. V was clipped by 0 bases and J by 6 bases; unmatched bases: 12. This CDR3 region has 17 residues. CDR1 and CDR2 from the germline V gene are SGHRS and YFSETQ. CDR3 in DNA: TGCGCCAGCAGCTTGGATTTGGGGGGGAGTGGGGGCAATGAGCAGTTCTTC. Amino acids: CASSLDLGGSGGNEQFF.

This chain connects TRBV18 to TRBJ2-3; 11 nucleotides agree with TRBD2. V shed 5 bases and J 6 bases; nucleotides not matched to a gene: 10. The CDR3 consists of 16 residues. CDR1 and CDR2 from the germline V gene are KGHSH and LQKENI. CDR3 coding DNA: TGTGCCAGCTCAACCTCACTAGCGGGAGCGGTGGATACGCAGTATTTT. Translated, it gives CASSTSLAGAVDTQYF.

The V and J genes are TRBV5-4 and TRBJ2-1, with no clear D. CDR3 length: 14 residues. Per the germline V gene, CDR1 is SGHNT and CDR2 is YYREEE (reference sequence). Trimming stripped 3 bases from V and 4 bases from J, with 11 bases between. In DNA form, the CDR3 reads TGTGCCAGCAGCTCCCAGGCCCATTACAATGAGCAGTTCTTC. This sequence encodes CASSSQAHYNEQFF. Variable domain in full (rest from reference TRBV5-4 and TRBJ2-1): ETGVTQSPTHLIKTRGQQVTLRCSSQSGHNTVSWYQQALGQGPQFIFQYYREEENGRGNFPPRFSGLQFPNYSSELNVNALELDDSALYLCASSSQAHYNEQFFGPGTRLTVL.

The CDR3 is CSAIRGEAFF. DNA of the CDR3: TGCAGTGCTATTAGGGGCGAAGCTTTCTTT. The J gene is TRBJ1-1, the V gene TRBV20-1; tentative D call: TRBD1 (5 bases). Germline CDR1 DFQATT, CDR2 SNEGSKA (reference sequence). V shed 4 bases and J shed 8 bases, with 8 bases lying between them. CDR3 size: 10 residues.

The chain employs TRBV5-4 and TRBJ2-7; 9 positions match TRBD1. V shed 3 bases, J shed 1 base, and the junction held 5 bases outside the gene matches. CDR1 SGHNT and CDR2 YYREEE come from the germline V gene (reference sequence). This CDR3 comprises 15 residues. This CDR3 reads CASSSYGTGSYEQYF. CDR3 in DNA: TGTGCCAGCAGCTCATACGGGACAGGGTCCTACGAGCAGTACTTC. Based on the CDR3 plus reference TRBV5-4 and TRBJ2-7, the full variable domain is ETGVTQSPTHLIKTRGQQVTLRCSSQSGHNTVSWYQQALGQGPQFIFQYYREEENGRGNFPPRFSGLQFPNYSSELNVNALELDDSALYLCASSSYGTGSYEQYFGPGTRLTVT.

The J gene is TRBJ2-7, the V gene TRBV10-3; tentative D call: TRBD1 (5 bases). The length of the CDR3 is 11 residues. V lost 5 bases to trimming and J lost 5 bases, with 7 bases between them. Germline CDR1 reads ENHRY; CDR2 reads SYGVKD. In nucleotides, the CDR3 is TGTGCCATCAGTCAGGGAAACGAGCAGTACTTC. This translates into CAISQGNEQYF.

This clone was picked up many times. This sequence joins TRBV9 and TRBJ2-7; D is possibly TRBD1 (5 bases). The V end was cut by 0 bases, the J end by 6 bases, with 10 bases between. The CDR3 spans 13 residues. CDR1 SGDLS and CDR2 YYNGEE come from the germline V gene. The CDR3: CASSVGHTGEQYF. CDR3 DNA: TGTGCCAGCAGCGTAGGACACACAGGCGAGCAGTACTTC.

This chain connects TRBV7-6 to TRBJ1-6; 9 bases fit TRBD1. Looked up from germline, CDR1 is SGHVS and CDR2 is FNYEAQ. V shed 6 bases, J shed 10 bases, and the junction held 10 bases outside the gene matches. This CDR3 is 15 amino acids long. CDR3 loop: CASSPGQGYLSPLHF. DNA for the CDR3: TGTGCCAGCAGTCCGGGACAGGGATATTTGTCACCCCTCCACTTT.

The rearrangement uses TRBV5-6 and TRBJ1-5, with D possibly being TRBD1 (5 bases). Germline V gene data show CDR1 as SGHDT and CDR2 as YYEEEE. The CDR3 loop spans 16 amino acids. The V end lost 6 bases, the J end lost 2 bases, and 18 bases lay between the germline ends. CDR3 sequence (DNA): TGTGCCAGCACCACGTGGGGCGCCAGCGGCAATCAGCCCCAGCATTTT. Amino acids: CASTTWGASGNQPQHF.

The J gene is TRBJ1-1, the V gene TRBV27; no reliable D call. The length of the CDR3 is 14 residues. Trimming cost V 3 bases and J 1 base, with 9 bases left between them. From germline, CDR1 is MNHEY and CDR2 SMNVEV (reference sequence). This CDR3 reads CASSFLGRNTEAFF. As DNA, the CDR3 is TGTGCCAGCAGTTTCCTAGGGAGGAACACTGAAGCTTTCTTT.

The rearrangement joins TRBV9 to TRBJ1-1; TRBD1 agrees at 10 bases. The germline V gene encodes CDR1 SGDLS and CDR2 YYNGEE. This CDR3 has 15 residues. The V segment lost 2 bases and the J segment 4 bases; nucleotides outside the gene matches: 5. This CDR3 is CASSVTGGSGTEAFF. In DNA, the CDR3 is TGTGCCAGCAGCGTGACAGGGGGCTCAGGCACTGAAGCTTTCTTT.

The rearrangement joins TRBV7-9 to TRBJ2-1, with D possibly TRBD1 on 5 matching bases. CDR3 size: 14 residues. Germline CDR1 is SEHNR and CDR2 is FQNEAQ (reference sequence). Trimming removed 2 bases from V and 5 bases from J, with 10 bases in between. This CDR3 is CASSLQGYNNEQFF. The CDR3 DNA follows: TGTGCCAGCAGCTTACAGGGATACAACAATGAGCAGTTCTTC.

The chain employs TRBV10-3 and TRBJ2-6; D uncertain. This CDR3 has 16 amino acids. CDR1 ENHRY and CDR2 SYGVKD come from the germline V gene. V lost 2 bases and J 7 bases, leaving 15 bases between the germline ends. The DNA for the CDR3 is TGTGCCATCAGTGAGGGTGCTGCTAAAGTCGCCAACGTCCTGACTTTC. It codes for CAISEGAAKVANVLTF.

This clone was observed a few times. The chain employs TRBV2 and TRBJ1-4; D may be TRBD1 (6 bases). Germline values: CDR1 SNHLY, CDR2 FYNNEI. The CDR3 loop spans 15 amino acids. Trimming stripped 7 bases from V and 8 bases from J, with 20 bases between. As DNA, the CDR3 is TGTGCCAGCACCCAAGGGCAGGGGATTGGCGAAAAACTGTTTTTT. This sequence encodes CASTQGQGIGEKLFF.